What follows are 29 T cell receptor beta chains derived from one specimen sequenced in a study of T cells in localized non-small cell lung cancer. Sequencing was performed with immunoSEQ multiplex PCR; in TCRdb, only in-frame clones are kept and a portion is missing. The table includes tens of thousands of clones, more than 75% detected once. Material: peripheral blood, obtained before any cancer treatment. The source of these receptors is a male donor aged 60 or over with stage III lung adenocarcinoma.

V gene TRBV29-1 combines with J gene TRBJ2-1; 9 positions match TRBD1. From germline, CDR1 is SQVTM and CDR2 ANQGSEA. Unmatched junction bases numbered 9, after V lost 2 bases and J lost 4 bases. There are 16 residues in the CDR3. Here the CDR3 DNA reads TGCAGCGTTGAATCTGGGGACAGGGTTGATTACAATGAGCAGTTCTTC. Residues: CSVESGDRVDYNEQFF.

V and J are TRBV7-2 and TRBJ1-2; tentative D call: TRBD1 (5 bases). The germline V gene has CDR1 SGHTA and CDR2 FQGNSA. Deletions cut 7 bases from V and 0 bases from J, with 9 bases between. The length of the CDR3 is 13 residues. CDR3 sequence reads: CASTMTANYGYTF. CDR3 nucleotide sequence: TGTGCCAGCACCATGACAGCTAACTATGGCTACACCTTC. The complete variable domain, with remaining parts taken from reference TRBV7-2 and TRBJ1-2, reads GAGVSQSPSNKVTEKGKDVELRCDPISGHTALYWYRQSLGQGLEFLIYFQGNSAPDKSGLPSDRFSAERTGGSVSTLTIQRTQQEDSAVYLCASTMTANYGYTFGSGTRLTVV.

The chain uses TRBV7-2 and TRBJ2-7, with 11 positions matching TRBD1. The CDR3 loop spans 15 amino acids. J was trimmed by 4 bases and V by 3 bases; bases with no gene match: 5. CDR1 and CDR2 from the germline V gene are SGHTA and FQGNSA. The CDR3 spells CASSLGQGVYYEQYF. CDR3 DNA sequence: TGTGCCAGCAGCTTGGGACAGGGGGTTTATTACGAGCAGTACTTC.

The CDR3 is CAIQQVASYGYTF. CDR3 nucleotide sequence: TGTGCCATTCAACAGGTCGCCTCATACGGCTACACCTTC. The chain links TRBV28 to TRBJ1-2; D is possibly TRBD1 (5 bases). There are 13 residues in the CDR3. Germline V CDR1 and CDR2: MDHEN, SYDVKM. Trimming shortened V by 10 bases and J by 8 bases, and 20 bases separated the two germline ends.

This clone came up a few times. The CDR3 DNA follows: TGTGCCAGCACCTGGGAGGCGAACTATGGCTACACCTTC. This sequence encodes CASTWEANYGYTF. The chain couples TRBV6-1 to TRBJ1-2, with unresolved D. The CDR3 is 13 amino acids. V lost 7 bases and J lost 2, with 11 bases in between. Germline V gene data show CDR1 as MNHNS and CDR2 as SASEGT.

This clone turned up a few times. In nucleotides, the CDR3 is TGTGCCAGCTCACTGCGGGGGGCAGGTTACTATGGCTACACCTTC. It translates to CASSLRGAGYYGYTF. The chain employs TRBV18 and TRBJ1-2, with D tentatively TRBD1 (6 bases). The germline gives CDR1 KGHSH, CDR2 LQKENI. The CDR3 length is 15 residues. Deletions cut 4 bases from V and 3 bases from J, with 15 bases between.

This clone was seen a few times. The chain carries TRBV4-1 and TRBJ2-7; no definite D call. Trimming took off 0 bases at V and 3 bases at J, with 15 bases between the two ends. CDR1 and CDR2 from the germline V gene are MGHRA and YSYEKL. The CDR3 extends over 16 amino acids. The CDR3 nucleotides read TGCGCCAGCAGCCAAGATCGGAGAAACCCCGGCTACGAGCAGTACTTC. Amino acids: CASSQDRRNPGYEQYF.

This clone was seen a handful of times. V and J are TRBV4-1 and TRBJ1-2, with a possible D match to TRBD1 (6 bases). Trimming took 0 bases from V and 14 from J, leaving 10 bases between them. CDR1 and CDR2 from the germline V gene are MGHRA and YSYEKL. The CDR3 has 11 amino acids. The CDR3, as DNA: TGCGCCAGCAGCCAAGACGACAGGTCGACCTTC. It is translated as CASSQDDRSTF.

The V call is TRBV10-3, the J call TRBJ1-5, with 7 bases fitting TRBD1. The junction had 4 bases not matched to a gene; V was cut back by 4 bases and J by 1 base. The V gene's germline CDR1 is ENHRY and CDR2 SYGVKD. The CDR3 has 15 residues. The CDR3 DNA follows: TGTGCCATCAGTGGGAACAGGGGCAGCAATCAGCCCCAGCATTTT. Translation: CAISGNRGSNQPQHF.

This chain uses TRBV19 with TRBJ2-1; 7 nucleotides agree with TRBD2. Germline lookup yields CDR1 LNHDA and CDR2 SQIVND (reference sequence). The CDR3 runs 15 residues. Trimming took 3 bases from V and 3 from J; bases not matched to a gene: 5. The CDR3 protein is CASSISGIYYNEQFF. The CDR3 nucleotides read TGTGCCAGTAGTATCAGCGGGATTTACTACAATGAGCAGTTCTTC.

The CDR3 reads CASRPGGQEAFF. The CDR3 bases are TGTGCCAGTAGACCAGGGGGCCAGGAAGCTTTCTTT. This chain links TRBV19 with TRBJ1-1; TRBD1 agrees at 8 bases. The CDR3 runs to 12 residues. The trim removed 6 bases at V and 8 bases at J, leaving 5 bases unmatched. Germline V gene sequence: CDR1 LNHDA, CDR2 SQIVND (reference sequence).

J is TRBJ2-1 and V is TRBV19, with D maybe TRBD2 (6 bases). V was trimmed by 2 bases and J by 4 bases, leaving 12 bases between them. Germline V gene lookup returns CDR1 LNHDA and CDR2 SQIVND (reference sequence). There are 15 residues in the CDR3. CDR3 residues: CASSILWGEYNEQFF. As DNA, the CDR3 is TGTGCCAGTAGTATATTGTGGGGGGAGTACAATGAGCAGTTCTTC.

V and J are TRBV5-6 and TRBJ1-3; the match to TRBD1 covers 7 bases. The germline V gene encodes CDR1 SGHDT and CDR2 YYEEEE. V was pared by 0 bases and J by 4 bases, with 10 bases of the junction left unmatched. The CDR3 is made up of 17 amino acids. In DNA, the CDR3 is TGTGCCAGCAGCTTGGAATGGTCGGGACAGAGAGGAAACACCATATATTTT. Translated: CASSLEWSGQRGNTIYF.

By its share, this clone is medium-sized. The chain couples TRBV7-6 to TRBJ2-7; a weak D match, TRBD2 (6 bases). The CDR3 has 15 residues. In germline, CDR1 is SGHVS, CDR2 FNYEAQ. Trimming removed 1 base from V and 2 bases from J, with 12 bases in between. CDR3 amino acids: CASSLEVAAPYEQYF. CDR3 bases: TGTGCCAGCAGCTTAGAGGTAGCGGCACCCTACGAGCAGTACTTC.

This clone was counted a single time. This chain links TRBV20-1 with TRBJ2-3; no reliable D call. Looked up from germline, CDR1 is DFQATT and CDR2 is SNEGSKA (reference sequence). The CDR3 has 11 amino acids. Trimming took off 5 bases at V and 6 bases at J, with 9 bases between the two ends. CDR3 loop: CSAGISDTQYF. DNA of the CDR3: TGCAGTGCTGGTATATCCGATACGCAGTATTTT.

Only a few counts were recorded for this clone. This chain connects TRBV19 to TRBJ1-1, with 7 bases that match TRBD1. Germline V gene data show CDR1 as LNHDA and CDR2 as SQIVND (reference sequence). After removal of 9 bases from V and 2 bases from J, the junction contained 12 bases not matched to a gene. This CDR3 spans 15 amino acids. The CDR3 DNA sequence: TGTGCCAGCGTTCTCCTCGGGACAGTCAACACTGAAGCTTTCTTT. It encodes CASVLLGTVNTEAFF. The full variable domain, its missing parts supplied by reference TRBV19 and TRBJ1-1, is DGGITQSPKYLFRKEGQNVTLSCEQNLNHDAMYWYRQDPGQGLRLIYYSQIVNDFQKGDIAEGYSVSREKKESFPLTVTSAQKNPTAFYLCASVLLGTVNTEAFFGQGTRLTVV.

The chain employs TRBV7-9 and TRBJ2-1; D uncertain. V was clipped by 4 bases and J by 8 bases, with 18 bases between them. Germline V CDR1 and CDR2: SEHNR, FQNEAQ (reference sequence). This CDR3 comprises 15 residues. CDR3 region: CASSSGSQVWYEQFF. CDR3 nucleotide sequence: TGTGCCAGCAGCTCCGGGTCCCAGGTTTGGTATGAGCAGTTCTTC.

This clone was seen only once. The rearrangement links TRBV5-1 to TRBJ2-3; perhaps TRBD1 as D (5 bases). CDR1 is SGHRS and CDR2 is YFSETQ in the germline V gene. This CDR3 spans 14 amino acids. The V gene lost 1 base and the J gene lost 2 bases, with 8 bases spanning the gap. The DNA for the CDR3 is TGCGCCAGCAGCTTGCAGGGTACCACAGATACGCAGTATTTT. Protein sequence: CASSLQGTTDTQYF.

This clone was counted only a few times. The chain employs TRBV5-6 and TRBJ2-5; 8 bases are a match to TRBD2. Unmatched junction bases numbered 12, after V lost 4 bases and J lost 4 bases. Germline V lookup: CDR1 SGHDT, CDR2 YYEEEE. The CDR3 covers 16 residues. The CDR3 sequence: CASSLLSGRGRETQYF. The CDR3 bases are TGTGCCAGCAGCCTGTTAAGCGGGAGAGGAAGAGAGACCCAGTACTTC.

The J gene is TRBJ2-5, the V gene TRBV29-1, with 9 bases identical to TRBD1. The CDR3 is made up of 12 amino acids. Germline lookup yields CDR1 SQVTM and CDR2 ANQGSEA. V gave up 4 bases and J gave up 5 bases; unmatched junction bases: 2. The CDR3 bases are TGCAGCGTTGGACAGGGGGTCGAGACCCAGTACTTC. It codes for CSVGQGVETQYF.

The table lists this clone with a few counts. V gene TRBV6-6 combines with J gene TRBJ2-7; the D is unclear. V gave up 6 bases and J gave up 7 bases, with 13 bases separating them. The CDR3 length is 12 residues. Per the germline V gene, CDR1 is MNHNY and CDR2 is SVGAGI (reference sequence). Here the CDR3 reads CASSPAAREQYF. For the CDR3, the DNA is TGTGCCAGCAGCCCCGCCGCCCGGGAGCAGTACTTC.

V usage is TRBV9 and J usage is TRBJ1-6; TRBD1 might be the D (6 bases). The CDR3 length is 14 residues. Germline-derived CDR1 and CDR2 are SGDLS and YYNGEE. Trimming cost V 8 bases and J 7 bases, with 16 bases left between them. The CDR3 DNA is TGTGCCAGTAAGAACAGGGCGGGCAATTCACCCCTCCACTTT. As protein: CASKNRAGNSPLHF.

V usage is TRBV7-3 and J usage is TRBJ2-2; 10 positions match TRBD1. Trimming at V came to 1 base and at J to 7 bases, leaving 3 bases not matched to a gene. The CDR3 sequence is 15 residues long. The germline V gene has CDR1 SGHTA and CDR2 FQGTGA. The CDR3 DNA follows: TGTGCCAGCAGCTTAATGGGACAGGGGTTCGGGGAGCTGTTTTTT. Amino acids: CASSLMGQGFGELFF.

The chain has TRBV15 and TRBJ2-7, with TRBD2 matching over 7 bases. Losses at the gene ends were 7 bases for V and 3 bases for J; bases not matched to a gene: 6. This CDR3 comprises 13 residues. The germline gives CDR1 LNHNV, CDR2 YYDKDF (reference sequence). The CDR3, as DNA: TGTGCCACCAAGGGAGGGCCAAACTACGAGCAGTACTTC. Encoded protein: CATKGGPNYEQYF. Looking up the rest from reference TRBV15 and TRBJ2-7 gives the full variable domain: DAMVIQNPRYQVTQFGKPVTLSCSQTLNHNVMYWYQQKSSQAPKLLFHYYDKDFNNEADTPDNFQSRRPNTSFCFLDIRSPGLGDTAMYLCATKGGPNYEQYFGPGTRLTVT.

The CDR3 protein is CRGTGGFGYTF. In nucleotides, the CDR3 is TGCAGGGGGACAGGGGGCTTCGGCTACACCTTC. The V gene is TRBV20-1, the J gene TRBJ1-2; 12 bases align to TRBD1. Germline V gives CDR1 DFQATT, CDR2 SNEGSKA (reference sequence). The CDR3 consists of 11 residues.

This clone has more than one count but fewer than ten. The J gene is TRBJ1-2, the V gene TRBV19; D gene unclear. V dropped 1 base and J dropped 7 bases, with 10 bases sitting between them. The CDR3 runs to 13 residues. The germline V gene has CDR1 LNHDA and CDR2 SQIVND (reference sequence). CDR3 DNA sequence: TGTGCCAGTAGTATAGGAACATCGAGTGGCTACACCTTC. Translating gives CASSIGTSSGYTF.

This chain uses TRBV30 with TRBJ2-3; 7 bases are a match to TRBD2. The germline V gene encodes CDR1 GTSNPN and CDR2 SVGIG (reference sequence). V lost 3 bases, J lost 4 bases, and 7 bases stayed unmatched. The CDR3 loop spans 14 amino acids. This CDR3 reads CAWRGGRAPDTQYF. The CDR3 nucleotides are TGTGCCTGGAGGGGAGGGAGGGCCCCAGATACGCAGTATTTT.

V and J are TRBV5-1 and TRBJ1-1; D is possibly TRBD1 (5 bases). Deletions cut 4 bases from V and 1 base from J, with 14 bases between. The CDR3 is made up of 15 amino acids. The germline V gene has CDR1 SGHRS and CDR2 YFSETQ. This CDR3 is CASSAQGSRNTEAFF. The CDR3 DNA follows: TGCGCCAGCAGCGCCCAGGGAAGTAGGAACACTGAAGCTTTCTTT.

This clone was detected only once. The CDR3 bases are TGTGCCAACTACGAGGGGAGGACCAGCTACAATGAGCAGTTCTTC. Its translation: CANYEGRTSYNEQFF. The chain couples TRBV21-1 to TRBJ2-1; the table's TRBD2 call for D was not verified on the DNA. TRBV21-1 is described as a pseudogene. The CDR3 spans 15 residues.